This entry is about one TCR beta chain. As yet, its antigen is unknown. This sample was taken from a study of cytomegalovirus exposure and HLA in healthy donors. Study in general: The approximately 600 first-cohort repertoires shared a platform with the 120 or so validation repertoires, as reported in a later analysis. Study-wide findings and caveats: CMV antigen specificity was confirmed in vitro for a few CMV-associated chains. The listing of some 170 TCR beta chains classed them as cytomegalovirus-associated.

The donors were part of the validation cohort of roughly 130 subjects. That cohort was separate from the first cohort, which comprised 670 or so subjects. Germline assignment: CDR1 MNHEY and CDR2 SMNVEV (reference sequence). The length of the CDR3 is 17 residues. The J segment lost 0 bases and the V segment lost 5 bases, leaving 10 bases of the junction unmatched. The assay was immunoSEQ multiplex PCR, and TCRdb's table has in-frame clones only and misses some. The sample includes around 240,000 clones, 90% seen only once; the top ten take roughly 0.4%. Sequenced material: PBMCs. This receptor was obtained from a woman between 18 and 30 years old in good health and CMV-seronegative. The chain is built from TRBV27 and TRBJ2-1, with 7 bases identical to TRBD1. The CDR3: CASSPMDRSSSYNEQFF. The CDR3 DNA is TGTGCCAGCAGTCCAATGGACAGGTCGAGCTCCTACAATGAGCAGTTCTTC.